These 13 T cell receptor beta chains came from one sample sequenced in a study of T cell responses to AZD1222 COVID-19 vaccine. The data were produced by immunoSEQ multiplex PCR, yet TCRdb's version contains in-frame clones alone and is incomplete. Here the sample spans fewer than 180,000 clones, 94% being singletons. The material was peripheral blood, obtained on day 0 of AZD1222 vaccination. The origin of the receptors is an adult in good health.

V usage is TRBV3-1 (or the pseudogene TRBV3-2) and J usage is TRBJ2-1; TRBD1 might be the D (5 bases). This CDR3 is built from 15 residues. Germline CDR1 reads LGHDT; CDR2 reads YNNKEL (reference sequence). The V end lost 4 bases, the J end lost 3 bases, and 13 bases lay between the germline ends. CDR3 loop: CASSRRRRDYNEQFF. The CDR3 DNA reads TGTGCCAGCAGCCGCCGGCGCAGGGACTACAATGAGCAGTTCTTC.

This sequence joins TRBV9 and TRBJ1-1; D is unclear. This CDR3 contains 18 residues. Trimming removed 5 bases from V and 4 bases from J, with 27 bases in between. CDR1 and CDR2 from the germline V gene are SGDLS and YYNGEE. CDR3 protein: CASSTHPALGRLGTEAFF. The CDR3 DNA reads as TGTGCCAGCAGTACTCACCCCGCTCTTGGCAGGTTAGGCACTGAAGCTTTCTTT.

The CDR3: CASSFLGQGWAGELFF. The CDR3 bases are TGTGCCAGCAGTTTCCTCGGACAGGGGTGGGCCGGGGAGCTGTTTTTT. This sequence joins TRBV28 and TRBJ2-2, with TRBD1 identical over 9 bases. Germline CDR1 is MDHEN and CDR2 is SYDVKM. CDR3 length: 16 residues. Losses at the gene ends were 3 bases for V and 6 bases for J; bases not matched to a gene: 8.

This chain links TRBV7-8 with TRBJ2-6, with D uncertain. Germline V gene lookup returns CDR1 SGHVS and CDR2 FQNEAQ. The V and J ends lost 3 bases and 1 base respectively, with 4 bases between them. The CDR3 runs to 14 residues. CDR3 protein: CASSFPSGANVLTF. CDR3 bases: TGTGCCAGCAGCTTCCCGTCTGGGGCCAACGTCCTGACTTTC.

This chain connects TRBV6-4 to TRBJ1-5, with 7 bases that match TRBD1. Germline CDR1 MRHNA, CDR2 SNTAGT. The V and J ends lost 1 base and 7 bases, in that order; junction bases with no gene match: 10. The length of the CDR3 is 16 residues. The CDR3 protein is CASSDFGTVWKQPQHF. The CDR3 region has the DNA TGTGCCAGCAGTGACTTCGGGACAGTTTGGAAGCAGCCCCAGCATTTT.

The chain has TRBV11-1 and TRBJ1-1; possible D gene TRBD1, 6 bases. Trimming left V 5 bases short and J 1 base short, with 14 bases between. CDR3 length: 15 residues. Germline CDR1 SGHAT, CDR2 FQDESV (reference sequence). CDR3 amino acids: CASSLRGAANTEAFF. The CDR3 DNA sequence: TGTGCCAGCAGCCTGCGGGGGGCGGCGAACACTGAAGCTTTCTTT.

The V gene is TRBV6-5, the J gene TRBJ2-5, with 8 bases fitting TRBD2. The CDR3 length is 14 residues. With 6 bases clipped from V and 2 bases from J, the junction kept 5 bases outside the gene matches. The germline V gene encodes CDR1 MNHEY and CDR2 SVGAGI. CDR3 DNA: TGTGCCAGCAGCTTCGGGGGGGTACAAGAGACCCAGTACTTC. It translates to CASSFGGVQETQYF.

This chain joins TRBV6-2 or TRBV6-3 and TRBJ2-3, with 7 bases fitting TRBD2. V was pared by 2 bases and J by 5 bases, with 7 bases of the junction left unmatched. The CDR3 has 15 amino acids. Germline lookup yields CDR1 MNHEY and CDR2 SVGEGT. The CDR3 here is CASSYVGLEVDTQYF. DNA for the CDR3: TGTGCCAGCAGTTACGTCGGACTAGAAGTAGATACGCAGTATTTT.

The CDR3 region has the DNA TGTGCCAGCAGCTCCGGACAGGGGGTATTGGGAGGCTACACCTTC. Translated: CASSSGQGVLGGYTF. The J gene is TRBJ1-2, the V gene TRBV7-9; 10 nucleotides match TRBD1. Germline CDR1 SEHNR, CDR2 FQNEAQ (reference sequence). CDR3 length: 15 residues. After removal of 4 bases from V and 8 bases from J, the junction contained 10 bases not matched to a gene. Full variable domain (missing parts from reference TRBV7-9 and TRBJ1-2): DTGVSQNPRHKITKRGQNVTFRCDPISEHNRLYWYRQTLGQGPEFLTYFQNEAQLEKSRLLSDRFSAERPKGSFSTLEIQRTEQGDSAMYLCASSSGQGVLGGYTFGSGTRLTVV.

J is TRBJ2-1 and V is TRBV10-3, with 8 bases that match TRBD1. Germline V gene lookup returns CDR1 ENHRY and CDR2 SYGVKD. Trimming took 8 bases from V and 12 from J; bases not matched to a gene: 15. The CDR3 has 14 amino acids. The CDR3 reads CAIGGQGGTAGQFF. Written as DNA, the CDR3 is TGTGCCATCGGCGGACAGGGTGGCACGGCGGGGCAGTTCTTC.

The rearrangement links TRBV6-2 or TRBV6-3 to TRBJ1-5; a possible D gene is TRBD1 (6 bases). CDR1 is MNHEY, CDR2 SVGEGT, per germline. The V end lost 4 bases, the J end lost 4 bases, and 11 bases lay between the germline ends. This CDR3 spans 14 amino acids. The CDR3 region is CASSWSGANQPQHF. The CDR3 coding sequence is TGTGCCAGCAGTTGGTCAGGGGCGAATCAGCCCCAGCATTTT.

The J gene is TRBJ1-1, the V gene TRBV7-6; D unclear. Trimming removed 5 bases from V and 0 bases from J, with 10 bases in between. The CDR3 spans 14 residues. Germline V CDR1 and CDR2: SGHVS, FNYEAQ. Here the CDR3 reads CASSQRFMNTEAFF. The CDR3, as DNA: TGTGCCAGCAGCCAACGATTCATGAACACTGAAGCTTTCTTT. Supplemented by reference TRBV7-6 and TRBJ1-1, the full variable domain reads GAGVSQSPRYKVTKRGQDVALRCDPISGHVSLYWYRQALGQGPEFLTYFNYEAQQDKSGLPNDRFSAERPEGSISTLTIQRTEQRDSAMYRCASSQRFMNTEAFFGQGTRLTVV.

This clone was recorded only once. The chain uses TRBV5-3 and TRBJ1-5; TRBD1 agrees at 7 bases. TRBV5-3 belongs to the ORF category, with a function that is uncertain. This CDR3 region has 18 residues. V shed 4 bases and J 5 bases; nucleotides not matched to a gene: 18. CDR3 region: CARSPREDRDSSDQPQHF. In DNA, the CDR3 is TGTGCCAGAAGCCCGAGGGAGGACCGGGACAGCAGTGATCAGCCCCAGCATTTT.